The clone carrying this TCR beta chain was seen only a few times. Its antigen remains unknown. Time point denoted: pre-sensitization, week 0. The treatment was: therapeutic diphenylcyclopropenone sensitization with weekly scalp DPC. Researchers extracted total RNA from unfractionated whole blood. The library tagged each cDNA molecule with unique molecular identifiers. Authors' analysis steps: Counts of TCRs in each sample centred on a median of approximately 100,000 and extended from about 20,000 to 690,000. TCRdb analysed the RACE reads with MiXCR anew, one entry per CDR3 protein. The V and J calls come from TCRdb's annotation, not from the publication. The repertoire consists of 56,000 or so distinct CDR3 sequences, with 9.5% to 10% occurring once and the leading ten covering roughly 10%. These data come from a study of human T cells and chemical hapten exposure. Study observations and caveats: The immune response of these alopecia patients might not match healthy individuals'. TCRs at a frequency above 1 in 1000 stayed unchanged with DPC sensitization.

Sequences were derived from whole blood, sampled in connection with sensitization to the hapten diphenylcyclopropenone (DPC). This TCR came from a woman in her thirties with alopecia areata. Some clones in this sample may be carry-over from other donors' samples.

CDR3 in DNA: TGTGCCAGCAGTGAACCGGGACAGGGCTACGAGCAGTACTTC. This encodes CASSEPGQGYEQYF. V and J are TRBV25-1 and TRBJ2-7; 9 bases are a match to TRBD1. This CDR3 comprises 14 residues. Trimming took 2 bases from V and 3 from J; bases not matched to a gene: 2. Germline-derived CDR1 and CDR2 are MGHDK and SYGVNS.